Shown below are 26 T cell receptor beta chains from a single sample sequenced in a study of blood T cell repertoires in COVID-19. Sequencing was performed with immunoSEQ multiplex PCR; in TCRdb, only in-frame clones are kept and a portion is missing. The repertoire holds some 220,000 clones, with around 89% as singletons. Sample: PBMCs or T cells enriched from blood (not recorded which). These receptors all come from a woman between 18 and 30 years old in a cohort exposed to, infected with or recovered from COVID-19 (not recorded which).

The chain carries TRBV7-2 and TRBJ1-3; a possible D gene is TRBD1 (5 bases). The germline V gene encodes CDR1 SGHTA and CDR2 FQGNSA. V was shortened by 5 bases and J by 1 base, with 15 bases between the two germline ends. The CDR3 covers 16 residues. DNA for the CDR3: TGTGCCAGCAGCCGTAGAGCACAGGTTTCTGGAAACACCATATATTTT. Amino acids: CASSRRAQVSGNTIYF.

The chain links TRBV5-1 to TRBJ1-6; possible D gene TRBD1, 5 bases. V was trimmed by 0 bases and J by 10 bases, leaving 11 bases between them. This CDR3 comprises 14 residues. Germline CDR1 and CDR2: SGHRS and YFSETQ. CDR3 bases: TGCGCCAGCAGCTTGGCGGGGGAGAAGTCACCCCTCCACTTT. Its protein is CASSLAGEKSPLHF.

The chain links TRBV6-5 to TRBJ2-2; 12 nucleotides match TRBD2. The CDR3 is made up of 16 amino acids. V shed 4 bases and J 5 bases; nucleotides not matched to a gene: 5. CDR1 MNHEY and CDR2 SVGAGI come from the germline V gene. The CDR3 region is CASSSTSGSRTGELFF. The CDR3 DNA follows: TGTGCCAGCAGTTCGACTAGCGGGAGCCGGACCGGGGAGCTGTTTTTT.

The J gene is TRBJ2-1, the V gene TRBV30; a possible D gene is TRBD2 (6 bases). This CDR3 spans 13 amino acids. The V gene's germline CDR1 is GTSNPN and CDR2 SVGIG (reference sequence). With 3 bases removed from V and 7 bases from J, the gap between germline ends came to 13 bases. The CDR3 DNA follows: TGTGCCTGGAGGGTGACTAGTCAGAATGAGCAGTTCTTC. Translating it yields CAWRVTSQNEQFF. Together with reference TRBV30 and TRBJ2-1, the CDR3 gives the full variable domain: SQTIHQWPATLVQPVGSPLSLECTVEGTSNPNLYWYRQAAGRGLQLLFYSVGIGQISSEVPQNLSASRPQDRQFILSSKKLLLSDSGFYLCAWRVTSQNEQFFGPGTRLTVL.

This chain links TRBV25-1 with TRBJ1-6, with D possibly TRBD1 on 5 matching bases. Per the germline V gene, CDR1 is MGHDK and CDR2 is SYGVNS. The ends were cut back, 7 bases at V and 2 bases at J, with 12 bases in the middle. This CDR3 region has 15 residues. The CDR3 nucleotides are TGTGCCAGCACTGAGCGGGGCGCCTATAATTCACCCCTCCACTTT. Protein: CASTERGAYNSPLHF.

The chain links TRBV7-9 to TRBJ2-7, with no clear D. Germline V gene sequence: CDR1 SEHNR, CDR2 FQNEAQ (reference sequence). V was trimmed by 1 base and J by 2 bases, leaving 12 bases between them. The CDR3 has 15 amino acids. DNA for the CDR3: TGTGCCAGCAGCTTAGGAGGTCTATTAGCCTACGAGCAGTACTTC. It yields the protein CASSLGGLLAYEQYF.

J is TRBJ2-1 and V is TRBV7-9; the match to TRBD2 covers 11 bases. Germline CDR1 is SEHNR and CDR2 is FQNEAQ (reference sequence). The CDR3 has 15 residues. J lost 5 bases, V lost 3 bases, and 3 bases had no gene match. The CDR3 DNA reads TGTGCCAGCAGCTTGACTAGCGGGGTCGACAATGAGCAGTTCTTC. Amino acids: CASSLTSGVDNEQFF.

The chain couples TRBV3-1 (or the pseudogene TRBV3-2) to TRBJ1-2; D is ambiguous. This CDR3 spans 14 amino acids. CDR1 is LGHDT and CDR2 is YNNKEL in the germline V gene (reference sequence). V was shortened by 6 bases and J by 0 bases, with 11 bases between the two germline ends. DNA of the CDR3: TGTGCCAGCAGTCCTGACATAGCTAACTATGGCTACACCTTC. Translation gives CASSPDIANYGYTF.

This clone was observed once. The chain uses TRBV28 and TRBJ2-7; the D is unclear. V lost 6 bases and J lost 3, with 18 bases in between. This CDR3 is built from 15 residues. The germline CDR1 and CDR2 sequences are MDHEN and SYDVKM. Here the CDR3 reads CASRGAASSDYEQYF. CDR3 DNA sequence: TGTGCCAGCAGGGGCGCAGCCTCCTCTGACTACGAGCAGTACTTC.

This clone was recorded a few times. This sequence joins TRBV25-1 and TRBJ2-1; no definite D call. The CDR3 covers 11 residues. V was clipped by 3 bases and J by 14 bases, with 11 bases between them. The germline CDR1 and CDR2 sequences are MGHDK and SYGVNS. This CDR3 reads CASSDLQVEFF. As DNA, the CDR3 is TGTGCCAGCAGTGATCTCCAAGTAGAGTTCTTC.

The gene calls are TRBV24-1 and TRBJ2-1, with 12 bases aligning to TRBD2. This CDR3 is built from 14 residues. V gave up 9 bases and J gave up 4 bases; unmatched junction bases: 3. The germline V gene encodes CDR1 KGHDR and CDR2 SFDVKD. The CDR3 spells CATGLAGPYNEQFF. Written as DNA, the CDR3 is TGTGCCACCGGACTAGCGGGGCCTTACAATGAGCAGTTCTTC.

The CDR3 spells CASSLEAQGTTEAFF. CDR3 nucleotides: TGCGCCAGCAGCTTGGAAGCTCAGGGAACCACTGAAGCTTTCTTT. The chain recombines TRBV5-1 with TRBJ1-1, with D perhaps TRBD1 (5 bases). Germline lookup yields CDR1 SGHRS and CDR2 YFSETQ. This CDR3 comprises 15 residues. V gave up 0 bases and J gave up 4 bases, with 13 bases separating them.

This chain links TRBV4-1 with TRBJ1-2; D gene uncertain. The CDR3 totals 13 residues. The germline gives CDR1 MGHRA, CDR2 YSYEKL. V lost 4 bases and J lost 2, with 8 bases in between. The CDR3 DNA is TGCGCCAGCAGCCCCTACCCCAACTATGGCTACACCTTC. Its protein product is CASSPYPNYGYTF.

DNA of the CDR3: TGCAGCGTTGACGTACAGGGGGTAAGATCACCCCTCCACTTT. The encoded protein is CSVDVQGVRSPLHF. The chain combines TRBV29-1 with TRBJ1-6, with 8 bases lining up with TRBD1. The CDR3 runs 14 residues. CDR1 and CDR2 (germline): SQVTM, ANQGSEA. The ends lost 3 bases at V and 10 bases at J; junction bases unmatched: 8.

V usage is TRBV12-3 or TRBV12-4 and J usage is TRBJ1-2; a possible D gene is TRBD1 (5 bases). This CDR3 comprises 13 residues. Trimming took 6 bases from V and 5 from J, leaving 13 bases between them. The CDR3 nucleotides are TGTGCCAGCAGGACCGACAGACCTTATGGCTACACCTTC. Amino acids: CASRTDRPYGYTF.

This clone was recorded a few times. The V and J genes are TRBV14 and TRBJ2-7; TRBD2 matches 13 bases. V was pared by 4 bases and J by 9 bases, with 6 bases of the junction left unmatched. Germline V gives CDR1 SGHDN, CDR2 FVKESK. This CDR3 region has 14 residues. The CDR3 region has the DNA TGTGCCAGCAGCCCGCGGACTAGCGGGAGTGGGCAGTACTTC. Protein sequence: CASSPRTSGSGQYF.

The chain is built from TRBV28 and TRBJ2-7; tentative D call: TRBD1 (5 bases). Trimming took 9 bases from V and 5 from J, leaving 11 bases between them. The germline CDR1 and CDR2 sequences are MDHEN and SYDVKM. This CDR3 region has 11 residues. This CDR3 reads CASGQPHEQYF. CDR3 nucleotides: TGTGCCAGTGGACAACCCCACGAGCAGTACTTC.

The CDR3 region has the DNA TGTGCCAGCAGCTACCACGGCGACCGAGCGACGCATGGCTACACCTTC. It specifies CASSYHGDRATHGYTF. The chain uses TRBV3-1 (or the pseudogene TRBV3-2) and TRBJ1-2; D is ambiguous. The CDR3 runs to 16 residues. The germline gives CDR1 LGHDT, CDR2 YNNKEL (reference sequence). V was pared by 5 bases and J by 6 bases, with 22 bases between.

The rearrangement uses TRBV5-1 and TRBJ1-1, with D perhaps TRBD1 (5 bases). V was clipped by 0 bases and J by 1 base, with 10 bases between them. CDR1 is SGHRS and CDR2 is YFSETQ in the germline V gene. The CDR3 length is 15 residues. The CDR3: CASSLERGANTEAFF. As DNA, the CDR3 is TGCGCCAGCAGCTTGGAAAGGGGTGCGAACACTGAAGCTTTCTTT.

This chain uses TRBV4-1 with TRBJ2-1; unclear D gene. The germline V gene has CDR1 MGHRA and CDR2 YSYEKL. This CDR3 comprises 16 residues. V dropped 1 base and J dropped 2 bases, with 12 bases sitting between them. CDR3 region: CASSQVIQDPYNEQFF. Here the CDR3 DNA reads TGCGCCAGCAGCCAAGTTATCCAGGATCCCTACAATGAGCAGTTCTTC.

This chain connects TRBV2 to TRBJ2-7; possibly TRBD2 for D (6 bases). The V end was cut by 7 bases, the J end by 7 bases, with 14 bases between. The germline CDR1 and CDR2 sequences are SNHLY and FYNNEI. This CDR3 contains 12 residues. CDR3 nucleotide sequence: TGTGCCAGCAACCGGGACTTTGAGGAGCAGTACTTC. This gives the protein CASNRDFEEQYF.

V is TRBV2 and J is TRBJ1-2, with D unresolved. This CDR3 region has 13 residues. With 6 bases removed from V and 5 bases from J, the gap between germline ends came to 13 bases. Germline CDR1 and CDR2: SNHLY and FYNNEI. Written as DNA, the CDR3 is TGTGCCAGCAGGGCGGGAGATTGGTATGGCTACACCTTC. Translation: CASRAGDWYGYTF. The whole variable domain, remainder taken from reference TRBV2 and TRBJ1-2, is EPEVTQTPSHQVTQMGQEVILRCVPISNHLYFYWYRQILGQKVEFLVSFYNNEISEKSEIFDDQFSVERPDGSNFTLKIRSTKLEDSAMYFCASRAGDWYGYTFGSGTRLTVV.

The V and J genes are TRBV10-3 and TRBJ2-1; TRBD2 matches 8 bases. The CDR3 is 17 amino acids. Trimming cost V 0 bases and J 5 bases; bases outside gene matches: 9. From germline, CDR1 is ENHRY and CDR2 SYGVKD. The CDR3: CAISESRGLGADNEQFF. In DNA form, the CDR3 reads TGTGCCATCAGTGAGTCTAGGGGACTAGGGGCCGACAATGAGCAGTTCTTC.

With respect to this clone: Other DNA sequences in this specimen translate into the identical CDR3. In DNA form, the CDR3 reads TGTGCCATCAGTGAGTCGTCGGGCGAGCAGTACTTC. As protein: CAISESSGEQYF. The rearrangement links TRBV10-3 to TRBJ2-7; no clear D. The CDR3 extends over 12 amino acids. Germline V CDR1 and CDR2: ENHRY, SYGVKD. Deletions cut 0 bases from V and 6 bases from J, with 6 bases between.

V and J are TRBV7-9 and TRBJ1-4; a weak D match, TRBD1 (6 bases). CDR1 and CDR2 from the germline V gene are SEHNR and FQNEAQ (reference sequence). The V gene lost 6 bases and the J gene lost 4 bases, with 15 bases spanning the gap. The CDR3 spans 15 residues. The DNA for the CDR3 is TGTGCCAGCAGTCAACAGGGTAACTTTAATGAAAAACTGTTTTTT. It codes for CASSQQGNFNEKLFF. Using reference TRBV7-9 and TRBJ1-4 for the parts outside the CDR3, the full variable domain is DTGVSQNPRHKITKRGQNVTFRCDPISEHNRLYWYRQTLGQGPEFLTYFQNEAQLEKSRLLSDRFSAERPKGSFSTLEIQRTEQGDSAMYLCASSQQGNFNEKLFFGSGTQLSVL.

The table lists this clone with a few counts. The chain joins TRBV2 to TRBJ2-1, with 9 bases fitting TRBD2. Germline-derived CDR1 and CDR2 are SNHLY and FYNNEI. The trim removed 5 bases at V and 4 bases at J, leaving 6 bases unmatched. This CDR3 region has 15 residues. The CDR3 loop reads CASSPTSGHYNEQFF. DNA for the CDR3: TGTGCCAGCAGTCCGACTAGCGGTCATTACAATGAGCAGTTCTTC.